This T cell receptor beta chain is from a study of T cell responses to AZD1222 COVID-19 vaccine. General study results and limits: Dominant CD4 TCR responses targeted spike regions 160-218 and 743-854. Spike-specific TCR breadth rose after two AZD1222 doses, and depth rose as well. Unmutated regions of variants are reportedly targeted by nearly half of spike-specific TCRs.

Looked up from germline, CDR1 is SEHNR and CDR2 is FQNEAQ (reference sequence). This CDR3 is built from 13 residues. As for this clone: The antigen remains unidentified. The junction and the germline gene differ at one end; a read error may be behind it.

TCRdb keeps only in-frame clones here, not all; method: immunoSEQ multiplex PCR. Seen here are approximately 160,000 clones, approximately 90% observed once, and the top ten hold 4% to 5.5%. The source was peripheral blood, collected on day 0 of AZD1222 vaccination. This receptor was obtained from an adult in good health. This rearrangement joins TRBV7-9 to TRBJ2-7, with D tentatively TRBD1 (5 bases). The CDR3 here is CASSLEKHGAIDF. CDR3 DNA sequence: TGTGCCAGCAGCTTAGAGAAACATGGGGCCATCGACTTC.